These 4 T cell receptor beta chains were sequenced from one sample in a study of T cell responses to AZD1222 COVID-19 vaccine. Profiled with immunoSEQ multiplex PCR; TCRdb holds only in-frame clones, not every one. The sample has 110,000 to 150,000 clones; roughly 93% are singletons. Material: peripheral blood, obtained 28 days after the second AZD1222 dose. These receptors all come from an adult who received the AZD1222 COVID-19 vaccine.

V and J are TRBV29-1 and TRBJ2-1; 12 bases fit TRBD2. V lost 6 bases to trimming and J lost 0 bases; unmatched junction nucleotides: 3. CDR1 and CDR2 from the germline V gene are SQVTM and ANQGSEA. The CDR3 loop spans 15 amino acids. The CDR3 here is CSVTSGRPSYNEQFF. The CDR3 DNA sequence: TGCAGCGTAACTAGCGGGAGGCCCTCCTACAATGAGCAGTTCTTC.

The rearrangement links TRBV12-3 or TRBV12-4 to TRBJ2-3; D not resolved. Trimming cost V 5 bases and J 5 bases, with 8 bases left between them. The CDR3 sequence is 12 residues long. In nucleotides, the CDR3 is TGTGCCAGCAGTCCCGACATAGATACGCAGTATTTT. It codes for CASSPDIDTQYF.

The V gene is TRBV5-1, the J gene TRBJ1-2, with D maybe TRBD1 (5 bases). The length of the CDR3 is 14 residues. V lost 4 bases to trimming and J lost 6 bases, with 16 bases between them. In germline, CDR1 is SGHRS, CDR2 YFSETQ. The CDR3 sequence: CASSKIDSGDGYTF. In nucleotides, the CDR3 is TGCGCCAGCAGCAAGATTGACAGTGGCGATGGCTACACCTTC.

CDR3 bases: TGTGCCAGTAGTAACCCCAAATCTTCCTGGGAGCAGTACTTC. Amino acid sequence: CASSNPKSSWEQYF. This chain connects TRBV19 to TRBJ2-7; D is unclear. V lost 4 bases, J lost 7 bases, and 17 bases lay in between. CDR1 LNHDA and CDR2 SQIVND come from the germline V gene (reference sequence). This CDR3 region has 14 residues.